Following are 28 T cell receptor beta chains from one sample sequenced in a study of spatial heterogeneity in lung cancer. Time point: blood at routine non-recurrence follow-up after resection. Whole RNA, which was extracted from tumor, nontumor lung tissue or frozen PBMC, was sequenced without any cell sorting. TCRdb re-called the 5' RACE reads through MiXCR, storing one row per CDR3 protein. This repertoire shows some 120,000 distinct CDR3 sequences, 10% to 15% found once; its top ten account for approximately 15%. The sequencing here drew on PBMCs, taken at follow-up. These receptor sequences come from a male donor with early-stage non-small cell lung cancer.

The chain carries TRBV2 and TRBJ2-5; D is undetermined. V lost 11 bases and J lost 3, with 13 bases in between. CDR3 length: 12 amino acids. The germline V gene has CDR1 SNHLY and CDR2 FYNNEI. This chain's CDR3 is CASWAVKETQYF. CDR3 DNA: TGTGCCTCCTGGGCCGTTAAAGAGACCCAGTACTTC.

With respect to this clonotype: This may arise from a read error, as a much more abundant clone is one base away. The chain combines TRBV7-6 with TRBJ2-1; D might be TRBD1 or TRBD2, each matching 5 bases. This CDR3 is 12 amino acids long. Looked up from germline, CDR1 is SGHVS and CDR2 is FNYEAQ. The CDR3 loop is CAGSSFTGGQFF. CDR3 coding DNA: TGTGCCGGCAGTTCATTCACAGGAGGACAGTTCTTC.

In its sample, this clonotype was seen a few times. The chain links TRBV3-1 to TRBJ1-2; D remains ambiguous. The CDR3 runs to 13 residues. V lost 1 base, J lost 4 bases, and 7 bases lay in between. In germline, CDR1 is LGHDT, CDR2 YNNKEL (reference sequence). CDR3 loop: CASSQVASYGYTF. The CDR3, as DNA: TGTGCCAGCAGCCAAGTTGCCAGCTATGGCTACACCTTC. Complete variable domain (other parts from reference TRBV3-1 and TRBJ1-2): DTAVSQTPKYLVTQMGNDKSIKCEQNLGHDTMYWYKQDSKKFLKIMFSYNNKELIINETVPNRFSPKSPDKAHLNLHINSLELGDSAVYFCASSQVASYGYTFGSGTRLTVV.

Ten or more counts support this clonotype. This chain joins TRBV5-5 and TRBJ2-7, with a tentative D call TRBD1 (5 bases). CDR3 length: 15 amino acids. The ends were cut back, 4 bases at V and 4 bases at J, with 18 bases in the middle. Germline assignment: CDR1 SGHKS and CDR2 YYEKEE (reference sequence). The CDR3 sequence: CASSSPAQGGYEQYF. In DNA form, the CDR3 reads TGTGCCAGCAGCAGCCCGGCTCAGGGCGGTTACGAGCAGTACTTC.

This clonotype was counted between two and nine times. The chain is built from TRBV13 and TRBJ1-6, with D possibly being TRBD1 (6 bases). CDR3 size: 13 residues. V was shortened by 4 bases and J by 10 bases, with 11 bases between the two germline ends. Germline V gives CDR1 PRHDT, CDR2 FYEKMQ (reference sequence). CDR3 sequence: CASSSNRESPLHF. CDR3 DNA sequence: TGTGCCAGCAGCTCAAACAGGGAATCACCCCTCCACTTT.

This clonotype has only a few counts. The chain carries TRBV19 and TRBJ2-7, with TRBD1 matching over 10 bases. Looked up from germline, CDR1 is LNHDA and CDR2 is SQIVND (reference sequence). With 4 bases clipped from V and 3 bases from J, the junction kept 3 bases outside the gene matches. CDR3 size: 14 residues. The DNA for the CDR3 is TGTGCCAGTAGTAGGGGACAGGGGTTCTACGAGCAGTACTTC. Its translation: CASSRGQGFYEQYF.

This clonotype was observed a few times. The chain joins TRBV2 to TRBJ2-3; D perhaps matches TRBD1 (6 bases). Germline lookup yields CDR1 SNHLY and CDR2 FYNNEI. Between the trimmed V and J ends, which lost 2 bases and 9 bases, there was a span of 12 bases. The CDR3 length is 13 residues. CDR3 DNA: TGTGCCAGCAGTGAACAGGGTAGGGGGACGCAGTATTTT. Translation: CASSEQGRGTQYF. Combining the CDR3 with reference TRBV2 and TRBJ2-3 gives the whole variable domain EPEVTQTPSHQVTQMGQEVILRCVPISNHLYFYWYRQILGQKVEFLVSFYNNEISEKSEIFDDQFSVERPDGSNFTLKIRSTKLEDSAMYFCASSEQGRGTQYFGPGTRLTVL.

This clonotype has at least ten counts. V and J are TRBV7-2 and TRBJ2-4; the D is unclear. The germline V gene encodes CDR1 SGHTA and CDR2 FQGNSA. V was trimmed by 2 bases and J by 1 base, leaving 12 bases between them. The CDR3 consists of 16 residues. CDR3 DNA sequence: TGTGCCAGCAGCTTACCCAGTTATCCGGCCAAAAACATTCAGTACTTC. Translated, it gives CASSLPSYPAKNIQYF.

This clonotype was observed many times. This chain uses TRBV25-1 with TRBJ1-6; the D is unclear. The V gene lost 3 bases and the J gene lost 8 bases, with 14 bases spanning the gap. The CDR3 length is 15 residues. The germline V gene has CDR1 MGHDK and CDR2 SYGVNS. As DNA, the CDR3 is TGTGCCAGCAGTGATAGTCACCGAACGGATTCACCCCTCCACTTT. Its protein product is CASSDSHRTDSPLHF.

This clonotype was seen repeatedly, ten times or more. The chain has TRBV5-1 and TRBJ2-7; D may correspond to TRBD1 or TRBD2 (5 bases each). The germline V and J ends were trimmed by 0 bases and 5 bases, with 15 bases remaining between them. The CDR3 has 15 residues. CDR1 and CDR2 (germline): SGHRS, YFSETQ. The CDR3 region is CASSLEGARVNEQYF. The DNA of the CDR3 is TGCGCCAGCAGCTTGGAAGGGGCGAGGGTAAACGAGCAGTACTTC.

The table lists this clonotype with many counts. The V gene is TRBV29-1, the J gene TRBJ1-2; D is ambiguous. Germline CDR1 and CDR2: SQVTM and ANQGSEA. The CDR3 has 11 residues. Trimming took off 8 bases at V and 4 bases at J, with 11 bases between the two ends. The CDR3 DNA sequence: TGCAGCTCCGGGGAGCCCTATGGCTACACCTTC. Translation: CSSGEPYGYTF.

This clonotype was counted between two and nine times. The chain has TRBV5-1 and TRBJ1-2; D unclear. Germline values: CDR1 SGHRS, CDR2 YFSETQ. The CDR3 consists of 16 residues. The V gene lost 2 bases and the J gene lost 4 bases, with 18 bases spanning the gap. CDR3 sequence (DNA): TGCGCCAGCAGCTTCCGCGACCCGGCCGAGATCTATGGCTACACCTTC. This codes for CASSFRDPAEIYGYTF.

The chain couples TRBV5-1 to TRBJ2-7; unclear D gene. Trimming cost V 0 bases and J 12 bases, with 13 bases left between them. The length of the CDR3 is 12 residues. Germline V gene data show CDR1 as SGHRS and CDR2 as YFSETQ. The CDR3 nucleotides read TGCGCCAGCAGCTTGGACGGCAGGTGGTTGTACTTC. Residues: CASSLDGRWLYF.

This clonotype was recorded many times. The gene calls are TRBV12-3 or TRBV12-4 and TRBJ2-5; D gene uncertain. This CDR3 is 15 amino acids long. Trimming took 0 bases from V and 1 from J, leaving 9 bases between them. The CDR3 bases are TGTGCCAGCAGTTTAGCTCGGCGGACCCAAGAGACCCAGTACTTC. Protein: CASSLARRTQETQYF.

The CDR3 DNA reads as TGTGCCAGCACCAAAAACGGACAGGATGCAGGCTACGAGCAGTACTTC. It specifies CASTKNGQDAGYEQYF. The chain has TRBV9 and TRBJ2-7; 7 bases align to TRBD1. V lost 6 bases to trimming and J lost 3 bases; unmatched junction nucleotides: 15. This CDR3 has 16 residues. CDR1 is SGDLS and CDR2 is YYNGEE in the germline V gene.

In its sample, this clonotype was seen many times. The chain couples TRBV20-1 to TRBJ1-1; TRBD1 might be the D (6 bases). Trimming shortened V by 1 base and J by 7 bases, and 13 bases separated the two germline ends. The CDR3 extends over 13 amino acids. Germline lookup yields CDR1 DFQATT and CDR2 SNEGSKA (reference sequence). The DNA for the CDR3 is TGCAGTGCTAGAGGTCCAGGGGAGAGTGAAGCTTTCTTT. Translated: CSARGPGESEAFF.

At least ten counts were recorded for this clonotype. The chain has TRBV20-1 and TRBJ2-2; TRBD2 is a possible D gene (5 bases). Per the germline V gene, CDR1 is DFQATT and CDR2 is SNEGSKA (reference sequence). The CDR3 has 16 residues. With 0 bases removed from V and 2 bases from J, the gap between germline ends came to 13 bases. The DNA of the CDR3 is TGCAGTGCTAGAGACGCGGGCGGGTTCAACACCGGGGAGCTGTTTTTT. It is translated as CSARDAGGFNTGELFF.

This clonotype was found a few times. The CDR3 reads CASSQLEGARTDTQYF. The CDR3 bases are TGCGCCAGCAGCCAATTAGAGGGGGCCAGAACAGATACGCAGTATTTT. The rearrangement joins TRBV4-3 to TRBJ2-3; 7 bases fit TRBD1. The germline V gene has CDR1 LGHNA and CDR2 YSLEER. The CDR3 runs 16 residues. V was clipped by 2 bases and J by 3 bases; unmatched bases: 8.

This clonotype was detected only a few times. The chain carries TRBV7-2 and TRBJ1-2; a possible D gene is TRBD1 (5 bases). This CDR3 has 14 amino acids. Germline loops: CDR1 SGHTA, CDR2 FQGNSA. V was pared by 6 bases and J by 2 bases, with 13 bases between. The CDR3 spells CASSSDSGNYGYTF. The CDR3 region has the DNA TGTGCCAGCAGTTCTGACAGCGGAAACTATGGCTACACCTTC.

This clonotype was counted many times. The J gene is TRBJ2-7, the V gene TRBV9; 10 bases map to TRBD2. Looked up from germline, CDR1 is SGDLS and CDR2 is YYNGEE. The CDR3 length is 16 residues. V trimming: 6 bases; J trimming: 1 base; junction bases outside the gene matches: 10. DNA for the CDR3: TGTGCCAGCACCTCCTCCTTAGCGGGGGGTTCCTACGAGCAGTACTTC. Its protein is CASTSSLAGGSYEQYF.

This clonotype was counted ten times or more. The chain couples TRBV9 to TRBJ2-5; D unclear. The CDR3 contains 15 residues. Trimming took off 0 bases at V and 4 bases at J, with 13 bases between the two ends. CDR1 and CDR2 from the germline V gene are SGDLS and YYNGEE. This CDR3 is CASSVVGQLGETQYF. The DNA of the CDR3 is TGTGCCAGCAGCGTAGTAGGGCAGCTCGGAGAGACCCAGTACTTC.

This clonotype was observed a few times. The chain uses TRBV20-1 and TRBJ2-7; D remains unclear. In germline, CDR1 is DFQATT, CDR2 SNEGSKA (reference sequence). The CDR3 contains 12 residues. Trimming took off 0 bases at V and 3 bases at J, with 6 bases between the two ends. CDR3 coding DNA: TGCAGTGCTAGAGATCTGAGCTACGAGCAGTACTTC. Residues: CSARDLSYEQYF.

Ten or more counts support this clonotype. As DNA, the CDR3 is TGCAGTGCTAGGCCCGGGACAGGGTTTGACTATGGCTACACCTTC. Encoded protein: CSARPGTGFDYGYTF. This chain uses TRBV20-1 with TRBJ1-2; TRBD1 agrees at 9 bases. V lost 3 bases, J lost 3 bases, and 8 bases stayed unmatched. The CDR3 runs to 15 residues. The germline gives CDR1 DFQATT, CDR2 SNEGSKA (reference sequence).

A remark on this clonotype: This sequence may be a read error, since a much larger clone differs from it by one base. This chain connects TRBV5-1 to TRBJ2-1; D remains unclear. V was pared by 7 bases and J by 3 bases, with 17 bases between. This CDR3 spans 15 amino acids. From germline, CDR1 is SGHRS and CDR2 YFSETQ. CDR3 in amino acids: CASCSDGVGYNEQFF. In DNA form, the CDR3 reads TGCGCCAGCTGCTCAGATGGGGTTGGCTACAATGAGCAGTTCTTC.

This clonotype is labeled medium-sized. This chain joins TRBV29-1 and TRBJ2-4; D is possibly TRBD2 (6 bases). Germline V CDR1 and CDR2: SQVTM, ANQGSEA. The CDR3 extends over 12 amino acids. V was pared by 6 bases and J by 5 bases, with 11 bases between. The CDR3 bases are TGCAGCGTCGATGGAGGGGAAAACATTCAGTACTTC. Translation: CSVDGGENIQYF.

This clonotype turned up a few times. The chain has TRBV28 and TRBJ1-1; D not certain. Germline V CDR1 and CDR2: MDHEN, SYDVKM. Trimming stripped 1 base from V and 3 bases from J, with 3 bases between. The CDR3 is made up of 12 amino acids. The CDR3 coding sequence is TGTGCCAGCAGTTTATCGTACACTGAAGCTTTCTTT. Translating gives CASSLSYTEAFF.

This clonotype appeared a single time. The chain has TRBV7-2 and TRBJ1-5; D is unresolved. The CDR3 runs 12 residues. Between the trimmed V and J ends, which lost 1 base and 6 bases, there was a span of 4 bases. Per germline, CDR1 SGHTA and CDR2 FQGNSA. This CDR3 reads CASSLDIQPQHF. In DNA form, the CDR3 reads TGTGCCAGCAGCTTAGATATTCAGCCCCAGCATTTT.

This CDR3 is CASSHRANNSYEQYF. CDR3 DNA: TGCGCCAGCAGCCATCGGGCCAACAACTCCTACGAGCAGTACTTC. The V gene is TRBV23-1, the J gene TRBJ2-7; D call uncertain. TRBV23-1 is classed as an ORF, of uncertain function. The CDR3 consists of 15 residues. V was clipped by 6 bases and J by 0 bases, with 15 bases between them.